This TCR beta chain was recorded in a study of T-cell memory formation after mild COVID-19. Study conclusions and caveats: Clones shrinking from day 15 to 85 showed even CD4/CD8 mixes; later expanders tilted CD4+.

TCRdb reprocessed the 5' RACE reads via MiXCR and lists one record per CDR3 protein. The sample lists 350,000 to 550,000 distinct CDR3 sequences, roughly 18% seen once, with under 25% in the top ten. Concerning this clonotype: Its target is not known. A much larger clone differs from this one at a single base, so this may be a read error.

Germline V gene sequence: CDR1 SEHNR, CDR2 FQNEAQ (reference sequence). The V end lost 4 bases, the J end lost 5 bases, and 2 bases lay between the germline ends. The CDR3 covers 11 residues. The source of this sequence is a man between 18 and 29 years old who had mild COVID-19 (a few samples of this study predate the infection). Cell type and time point are not known. The sequenced sample consisted of PBMCs or a T cell subset sorted from them (not recorded which). V is TRBV7-9 and J is TRBJ1-4, with D hard to call. As DNA, the CDR3 is TGTGCCAGCAGCTGGAATGAAAAACTGTTTTTT. It encodes CASSWNEKLFF.